This T cell receptor beta chain was sequenced for a study of T cells expressing NK-cell markers. About the study: It was from sorted CD3+CD56+NKG2C+, CD3+CD56+NKG2C- and CD3+CD56-NKG2C+ T cells that TCR beta repertoires came. Study observations and caveats: It was still unclear whether expanded NKG2C+ T cell clones were HCMV specific. For several donors, the dominant NKG2C+ clonotypes made up roughly 1.0-7.5% of their CD8+ T cells.

Concerning this clonotype itself: The antigen remains unidentified.

Germline V CDR1 and CDR2: SGHTA, FQGNSA. The CDR3 is made up of 12 amino acids. TCRdb reprocessed the 5' RACE reads and stores each CDR3 protein as one record, lacking DNA. The listing records 300,000 to 500,000 distinct CDR3 sequences. The origin of this receptor is a woman aged 45 to 65 in good health. Sequencing was done on a sample of blood T cells: a sorted CD56 or NKG2C T cell subset, CD4+ or CD8+ T cells, or bulk PBMC T cells (not recorded which). The chain joins TRBV7-2 to TRBJ2-3; there is no DNA to check the TCRdb D call of TRBD2. The CDR3 sequence: CASSLVLGPQYF.